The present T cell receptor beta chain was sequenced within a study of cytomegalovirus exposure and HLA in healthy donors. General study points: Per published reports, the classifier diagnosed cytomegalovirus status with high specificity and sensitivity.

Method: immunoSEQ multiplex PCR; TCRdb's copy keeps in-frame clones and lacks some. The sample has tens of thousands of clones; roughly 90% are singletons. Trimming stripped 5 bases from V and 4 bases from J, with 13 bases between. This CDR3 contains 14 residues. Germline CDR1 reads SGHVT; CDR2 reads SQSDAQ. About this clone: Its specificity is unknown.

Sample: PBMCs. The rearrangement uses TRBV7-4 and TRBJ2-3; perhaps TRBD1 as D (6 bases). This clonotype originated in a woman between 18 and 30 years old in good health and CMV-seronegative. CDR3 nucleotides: TGTGCCAGCAGCCAAACAGGGATCCCAGATACGCAGTATTTT. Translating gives CASSQTGIPDTQYF.